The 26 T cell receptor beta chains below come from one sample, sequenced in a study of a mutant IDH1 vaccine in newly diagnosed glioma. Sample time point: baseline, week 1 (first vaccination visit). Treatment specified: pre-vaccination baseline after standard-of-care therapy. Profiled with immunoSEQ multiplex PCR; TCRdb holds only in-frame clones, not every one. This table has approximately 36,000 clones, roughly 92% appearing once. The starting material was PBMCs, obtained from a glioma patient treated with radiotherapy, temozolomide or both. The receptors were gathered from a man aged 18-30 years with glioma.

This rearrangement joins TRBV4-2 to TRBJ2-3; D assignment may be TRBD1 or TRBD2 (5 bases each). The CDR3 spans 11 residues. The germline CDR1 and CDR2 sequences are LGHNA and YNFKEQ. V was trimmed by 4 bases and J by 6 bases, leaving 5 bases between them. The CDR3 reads CASSRGDTQYF. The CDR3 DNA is TGTGCCAGCAGCCGGGGGGATACGCAGTATTTT.

In nucleotides, the CDR3 is TGTGCCAGCACCGAAACAGGGGCCAATTCACCCCTCCACTTT. Encoded protein: CASTETGANSPLHF. The chain employs TRBV7-8 and TRBJ1-6, with 7 bases fitting TRBD1. This CDR3 contains 14 residues. J gave up 7 bases and V 7 bases, and 7 bases lay outside the gene matches. CDR1 SGHVS and CDR2 FQNEAQ come from the germline V gene. Supplemented by reference TRBV7-8 and TRBJ1-6, the full variable domain reads GAGVSQSPRYKVAKRGQDVALRCDPISGHVSLFWYQQALGQGPEFLTYFQNEAQLDKSGLPSDRFFAERPEGSVSTLKIQRTQQEDSAVYLCASTETGANSPLHFGNGTRLTVT.

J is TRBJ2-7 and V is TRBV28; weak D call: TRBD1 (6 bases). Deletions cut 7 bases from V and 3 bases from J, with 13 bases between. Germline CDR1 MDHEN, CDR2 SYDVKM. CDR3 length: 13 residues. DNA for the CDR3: TGTGCCAGCAAAAGGGACACCTTCTACGAGCAGTACTTC. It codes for CASKRDTFYEQYF.

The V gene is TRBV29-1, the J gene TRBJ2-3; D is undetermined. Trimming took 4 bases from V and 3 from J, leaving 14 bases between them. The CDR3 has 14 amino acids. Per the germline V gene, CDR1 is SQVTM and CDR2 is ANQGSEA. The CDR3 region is CSVVSQATTDTQYF. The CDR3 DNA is TGCAGCGTTGTCTCCCAGGCTACAACAGATACGCAGTATTTT.

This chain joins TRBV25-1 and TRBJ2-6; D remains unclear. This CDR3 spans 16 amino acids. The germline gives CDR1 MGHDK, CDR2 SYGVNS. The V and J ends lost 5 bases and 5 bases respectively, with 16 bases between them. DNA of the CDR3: TGTGCCAGCAGTCCCGGACGGCGTACTCGGGCCAACGTCCTGACTTTC. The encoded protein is CASSPGRRTRANVLTF.

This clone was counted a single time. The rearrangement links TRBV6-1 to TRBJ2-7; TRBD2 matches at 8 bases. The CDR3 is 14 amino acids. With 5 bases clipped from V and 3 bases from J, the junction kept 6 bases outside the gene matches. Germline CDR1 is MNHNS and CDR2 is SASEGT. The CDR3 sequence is CASSPAGDNYEQYF. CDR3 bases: TGTGCCAGCAGTCCAGCGGGGGATAACTACGAGCAGTACTTC.

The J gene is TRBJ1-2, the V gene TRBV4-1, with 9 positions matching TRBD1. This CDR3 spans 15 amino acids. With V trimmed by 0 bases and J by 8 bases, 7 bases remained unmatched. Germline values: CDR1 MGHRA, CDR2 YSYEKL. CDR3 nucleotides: TGCGCCAGCAGCCAAGAAAGGGGACAGGGCTCGGGCTACACCTTC. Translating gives CASSQERGQGSGYTF.

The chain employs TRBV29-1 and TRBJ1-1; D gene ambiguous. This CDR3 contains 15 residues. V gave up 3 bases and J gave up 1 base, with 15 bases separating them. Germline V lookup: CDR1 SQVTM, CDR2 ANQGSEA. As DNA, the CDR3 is TGCAGCGTTGAGTTTCGGTGGCTGTCGAACACTGAAGCTTTCTTT. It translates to CSVEFRWLSNTEAFF.

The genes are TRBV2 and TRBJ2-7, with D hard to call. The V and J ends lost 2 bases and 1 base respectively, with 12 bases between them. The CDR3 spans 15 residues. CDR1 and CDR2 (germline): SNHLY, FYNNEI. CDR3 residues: CASSERMSVSYEQYF. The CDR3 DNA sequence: TGTGCCAGCAGTGAAAGGATGTCGGTTTCCTACGAGCAGTACTTC.

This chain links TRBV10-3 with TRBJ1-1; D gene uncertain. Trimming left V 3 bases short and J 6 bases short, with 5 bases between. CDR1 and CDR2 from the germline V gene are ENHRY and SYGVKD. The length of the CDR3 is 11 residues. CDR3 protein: CAISDGAEAFF. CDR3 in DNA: TGTGCCATCAGTGATGGCGCTGAAGCTTTCTTT.

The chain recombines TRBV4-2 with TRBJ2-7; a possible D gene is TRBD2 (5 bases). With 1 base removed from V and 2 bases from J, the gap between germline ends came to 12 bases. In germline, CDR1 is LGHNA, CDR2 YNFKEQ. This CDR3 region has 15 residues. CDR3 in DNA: TGTGCCAGCAGCCAAGGAGGGAGCCGGGCCTACGAGCAGTACTTC. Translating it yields CASSQGGSRAYEQYF.

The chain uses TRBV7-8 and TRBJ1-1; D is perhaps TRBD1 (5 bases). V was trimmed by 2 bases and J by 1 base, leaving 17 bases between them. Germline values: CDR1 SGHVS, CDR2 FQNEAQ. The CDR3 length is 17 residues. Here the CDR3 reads CASSLRGTSRSNTEAFF. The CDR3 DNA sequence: TGTGCCAGCAGCTTACGTGGGACTTCGAGGTCGAACACTGAAGCTTTCTTT.

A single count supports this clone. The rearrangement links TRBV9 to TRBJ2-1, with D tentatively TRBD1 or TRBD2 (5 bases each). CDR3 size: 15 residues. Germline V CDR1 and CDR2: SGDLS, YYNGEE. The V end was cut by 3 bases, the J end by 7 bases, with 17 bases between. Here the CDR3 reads CASSATDGGRNEQFF. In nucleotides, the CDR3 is TGTGCCAGCAGCGCGACAGACGGAGGTAGGAATGAGCAGTTCTTC. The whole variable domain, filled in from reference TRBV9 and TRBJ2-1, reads DSGVTQTPKHLITATGQRVTLRCSPRSGDLSVYWYQQSLDQGLQFLIQYYNGEERAKGNILERFSAQQFPDLHSELNLSSLELGDSALYFCASSATDGGRNEQFFGPGTRLTVL.

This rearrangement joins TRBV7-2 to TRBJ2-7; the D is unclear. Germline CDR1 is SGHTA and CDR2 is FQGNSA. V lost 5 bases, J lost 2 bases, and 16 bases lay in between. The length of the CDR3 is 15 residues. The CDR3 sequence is CASSPQNVVAYEQYF. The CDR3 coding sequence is TGTGCCAGCAGCCCGCAGAATGTGGTGGCCTACGAGCAGTACTTC.

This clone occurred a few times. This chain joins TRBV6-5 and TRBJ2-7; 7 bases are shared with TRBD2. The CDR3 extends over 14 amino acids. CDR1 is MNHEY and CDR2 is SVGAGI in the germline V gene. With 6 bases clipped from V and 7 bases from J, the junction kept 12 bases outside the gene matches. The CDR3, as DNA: TGTGCCAGCAGAAAAAGCGGGATCGAGGGAGAGCAGTACTTC. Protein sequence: CASRKSGIEGEQYF.

CDR3 nucleotides: TGTGCCAGCAGCCAAGATGAAGTCGGGGTGGGCAGAAACACTGAAGCTTTCTTT. It yields the protein CASSQDEVGVGRNTEAFF. The chain carries TRBV14 and TRBJ1-1; D gene ambiguous. This CDR3 spans 18 amino acids. The V end lost 0 bases, the J end lost 2 bases, and 19 bases lay between the germline ends. The germline V gene encodes CDR1 SGHDN and CDR2 FVKESK.

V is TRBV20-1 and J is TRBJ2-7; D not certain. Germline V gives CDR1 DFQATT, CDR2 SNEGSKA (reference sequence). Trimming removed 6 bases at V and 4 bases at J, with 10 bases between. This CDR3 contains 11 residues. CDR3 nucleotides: TGCAGTGCCGGGCCCGGGTACGAGCAGTACTTC. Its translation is CSAGPGYEQYF.

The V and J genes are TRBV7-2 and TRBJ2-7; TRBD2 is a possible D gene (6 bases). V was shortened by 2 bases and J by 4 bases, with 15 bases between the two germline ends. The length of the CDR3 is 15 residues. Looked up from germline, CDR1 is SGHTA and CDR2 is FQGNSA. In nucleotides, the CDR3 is TGTGCCAGCAGCTTATTGGCGGGAAGAAAGTACGAGCAGTACTTC. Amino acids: CASSLLAGRKYEQYF.

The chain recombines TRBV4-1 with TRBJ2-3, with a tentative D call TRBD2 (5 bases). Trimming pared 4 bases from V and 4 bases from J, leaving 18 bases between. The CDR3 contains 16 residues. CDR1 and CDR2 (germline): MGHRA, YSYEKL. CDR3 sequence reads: CASSPRVASSADTQYF. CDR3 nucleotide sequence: TGCGCCAGCAGCCCTCGGGTAGCGTCCTCGGCAGATACGCAGTATTTT.

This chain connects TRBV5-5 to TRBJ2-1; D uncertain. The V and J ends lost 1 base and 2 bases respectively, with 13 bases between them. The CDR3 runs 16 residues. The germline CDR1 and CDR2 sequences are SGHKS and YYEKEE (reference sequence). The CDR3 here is CASSLSLSPPYNEQFF. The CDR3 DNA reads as TGTGCCAGCAGCTTGTCCCTTAGCCCCCCCTACAATGAGCAGTTCTTC.

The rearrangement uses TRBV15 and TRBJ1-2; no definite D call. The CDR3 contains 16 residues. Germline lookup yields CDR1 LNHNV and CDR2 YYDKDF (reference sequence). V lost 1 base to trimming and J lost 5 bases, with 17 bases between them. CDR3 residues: CATSRAGVGRAYGYTF. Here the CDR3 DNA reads TGTGCCACCAGCAGAGCCGGGGTAGGGAGGGCGTATGGCTACACCTTC. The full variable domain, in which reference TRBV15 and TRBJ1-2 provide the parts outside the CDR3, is DAMVIQNPRYQVTQFGKPVTLSCSQTLNHNVMYWYQQKSSQAPKLLFHYYDKDFNNEADTPDNFQSRRPNTSFCFLDIRSPGLGDTAMYLCATSRAGVGRAYGYTFGSGTRLTVV.

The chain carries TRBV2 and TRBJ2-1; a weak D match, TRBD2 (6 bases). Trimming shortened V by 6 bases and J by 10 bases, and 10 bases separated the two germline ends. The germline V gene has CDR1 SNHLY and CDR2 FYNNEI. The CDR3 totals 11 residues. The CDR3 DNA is TGTGCCAGCAGGGAGGGGATGGAGCAGTTCTTC. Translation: CASREGMEQFF.

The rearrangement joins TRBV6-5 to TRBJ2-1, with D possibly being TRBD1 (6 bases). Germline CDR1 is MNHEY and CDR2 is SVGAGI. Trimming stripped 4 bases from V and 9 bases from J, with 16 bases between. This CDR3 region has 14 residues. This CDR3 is CASSWGPQMGEQFF. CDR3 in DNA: TGTGCCAGCAGTTGGGGGCCACAAATGGGTGAGCAGTTCTTC.

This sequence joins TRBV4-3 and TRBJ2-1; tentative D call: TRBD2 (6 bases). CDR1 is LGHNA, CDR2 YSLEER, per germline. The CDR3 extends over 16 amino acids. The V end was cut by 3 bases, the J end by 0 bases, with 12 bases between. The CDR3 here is CASSQYSGTSYNEQFF. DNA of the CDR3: TGCGCCAGCAGCCAGTATAGCGGTACCTCCTACAATGAGCAGTTCTTC.

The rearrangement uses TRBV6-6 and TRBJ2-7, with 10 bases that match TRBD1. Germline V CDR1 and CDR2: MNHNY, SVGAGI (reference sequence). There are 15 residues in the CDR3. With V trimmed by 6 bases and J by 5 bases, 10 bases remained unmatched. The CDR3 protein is CASRPTGTGEDEQYF. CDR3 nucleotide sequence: TGTGCCAGCAGACCTACCGGGACAGGGGAGGACGAGCAGTACTTC.

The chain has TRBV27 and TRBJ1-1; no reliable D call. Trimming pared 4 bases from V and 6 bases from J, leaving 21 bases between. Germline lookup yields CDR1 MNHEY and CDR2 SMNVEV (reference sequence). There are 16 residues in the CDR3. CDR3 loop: CASSSSHPSNGAEAFF. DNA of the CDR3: TGTGCCAGCAGTTCATCCCATCCTAGCAATGGGGCTGAAGCTTTCTTT.